This T cell receptor beta chain was recorded in a study of blood T cell repertoires in COVID-19. For the study at large: Sample material is recorded as cDNA or gDNA derived from T cells, B-cell-depleted T cells, or PBMCs.

Germline CDR1 and CDR2: SGHTA and FQGNSA. V lost 4 bases and J lost 8, with 11 bases in between. The length of the CDR3 is 12 residues. Per the study methods: From reference gene primer amplification, estimates of nucleated cell counts were derived. Assay used: immunoSEQ multiplex PCR; TCRdb lists only in-frame clones, some missing. Clone size and the V and J calls come from that table; the DNA yielded D and trimming. The sample has approximately 230,000 clones, roughly 88% seen once; the top ten hold under 1.5%. The chain uses TRBV7-2 and TRBJ1-1; no firm D call. The source material was peripheral blood. The receptor was derived from a man of 80 years or more with acute or convalescent COVID-19. DNA for the CDR3: TGTGCCAGCAGCTCCACCACATACGAAGCTTTCTTT. Its protein product is CASSSTTYEAFF.